The following is a TCR beta chain sequence with its context. The sample belongs to a study of blood T cell repertoires in COVID-19. At the level of the study: Acute and convalescent COVID-19 specimens originated in the United States, Italy and Spain. Sample material is recorded as cDNA or gDNA derived from T cells, B-cell-depleted T cells, or PBMCs.

Original data processing: Estimation of nucleated cell counts was performed using reference gene primer amplification. Repertoires were generated with immunoSEQ multiplex PCR, while TCRdb's copy carries only in-frame clones and drops some. Clone size and V and J calls were adopted from that table, with D and trimming inferred from the DNA. The sample has around 450,000 clones; around 91% are singletons. Participant ages covered 18 to 89 years across 24 US areas. Sequenced material: PBMCs or T cells enriched from blood (not recorded which). The origin of this receptor is a man aged 18-30 years who had recovered from COVID-19.

For the CDR3, the DNA is TGTGCCAGCAGCCCGGGACTAGCGGTCAGAGAGACCCAGTACTTC. Protein sequence: CASSPGLAVRETQYF. The chain is built from TRBV5-8 and TRBJ2-5; 11 nucleotides align to TRBD2. Germline values: CDR1 SGHTS, CDR2 YDEGEE. J was trimmed by 4 bases and V by 4 bases; bases with no gene match: 6. The CDR3 is made up of 15 amino acids.